These T cell receptor beta chains were read from a single sample in a study of metastatic and nonmetastatic thyroid tumors. TCRdb reassembled clones from the PCR reads with MiXCR. The data contain around 26,000 clones, about an eighth of them singletons. The specimen was blood. These receptors were obtained from a female donor with papillary thyroid cancer or a benign thyroid nodule (not recorded which). Some clones in this sample may be carry-over from other donors' samples. CDR3s include the opening cysteine and the closing phenylalanine or tryptophan. A D gene is named only where the DNA matches it firmly. Clone size is not always given. Where it is, it says once, few, many or a class for expanded clones.

v_call: TRBV30
j_call: TRBJ1-2
clone_size: NA
d_call: NA
cdr3_aa: CAWIRLPDNYGYTF
cdr3_nt: TGTGCCTGGATCCGACTCCCAGATAACTATGGCTACACCTTC

v_call: TRBV2
j_call: TRBJ1-4
clone_size: many
d_call: NA
cdr3_aa: CASTRQNEKLFF
cdr3_nt: TGTGCCAGCACTCGACAGAATGAAAAACTGTTTTTT

v_call: TRBV24-1
j_call: TRBJ2-2
clone_size: many
d_call: NA
cdr3_aa: CATSGLTGAPNTGELFF
cdr3_nt: TGTGCCACCAGTGGTCTGACAGGAGCTCCGAACACCGGGGAGCTGTTTTTT

v_call: TRBV11-1
j_call: TRBJ2-7
clone_size: NA
d_call: TRBD1
cdr3_aa: CASIFWDRGDEQYF
cdr3_nt: TGTGCCAGCATCTTCTGGGACAGGGGGGACGAGCAGTACTTC

v_call: TRBV20-1
j_call: TRBJ2-5
clone_size: NA
d_call: NA
cdr3_aa: CSARDPGRPETQYF
cdr3_nt: TGCAGTGCTAGAGATCCGGGACGCCCAGAGACCCAGTACTTC

v_call: TRBV11-2
j_call: TRBJ2-1
clone_size: many
d_call: TRBD1
cdr3_aa: CASSSQGAYRKQFF
cdr3_nt: TGTGCCAGCAGCTCACAGGGGGCGTATAGAAAGCAGTTCTTC

v_call: TRBV3-1
j_call: TRBJ1-3
clone_size: NA
d_call: TRBD1
cdr3_aa: CASSRQGFMANTIYF
cdr3_nt: TGTGCCAGCAGCCGACAGGGGTTTATGGCGAACACCATATATTTT

v_call: TRBV6-2/TRBV6-3
j_call: TRBJ2-3
clone_size: NA
d_call: NA
cdr3_aa: CASSYSMSSDTQYF
cdr3_nt: TGTGCCAGCAGTTACTCGATGTCGTCGGATACGCAGTATTTT

v_call: TRBV19
j_call: TRBJ1-3
clone_size: many
d_call: TRBD1
cdr3_aa: CASNDRGGYSGNTIYF
cdr3_nt: TGTGCCAGTAACGACAGGGGCGGCTACTCTGGAAACACCATATATTTT

v_call: TRBV27
j_call: TRBJ2-6
clone_size: many
d_call: NA
cdr3_aa: CASSFSWAGANVLTF
cdr3_nt: TGTGCCAGCAGTTTTAGCTGGGCTGGGGCCAACGTCCTGACTTTC

v_call: TRBV5-1
j_call: TRBJ2-2
clone_size: NA
d_call: NA
cdr3_aa: CASSLPAWGINTGELFF
cdr3_nt: TGCGCCAGCAGCTTGCCAGCCTGGGGGATTAACACCGGGGAGCTGTTTTTT

v_call: TRBV4-1
j_call: TRBJ2-3
clone_size: medium-sized
d_call: TRBD2
cdr3_aa: CASSHRTSGSEGTDTQYF
cdr3_nt: TGCGCCAGCAGCCACCGGACTAGCGGGAGCGAAGGCACAGATACGCAGTATTTT

v_call: TRBV19
j_call: TRBJ1-4
clone_size: many
d_call: TRBD1
cdr3_aa: CASSDTGATNEKLFF
cdr3_nt: TGTGCCAGTAGTGACACAGGGGCAACTAATGAAAAACTGTTTTTT

v_call: TRBV20-1
j_call: TRBJ2-7
clone_size: NA
d_call: NA
cdr3_aa: CSAVLEGSDEQYF
cdr3_nt: TGCAGTGCTGTACTGGAGGGTTCTGACGAGCAGTACTTC

v_call: TRBV27
j_call: TRBJ2-7
clone_size: medium-sized
d_call: NA
cdr3_aa: CASSWGYEQYF
cdr3_nt: TGTGCCAGCAGTTGGGGCTACGAGCAGTACTTC

v_call: TRBV25-1
j_call: TRBJ2-3
clone_size: many
d_call: TRBD2
cdr3_aa: CASSGGTSGVTDTQYF
cdr3_nt: TGTGCCAGCAGTGGAGGGACTAGCGGAGTCACAGATACGCAGTATTTT